The T cell receptor (beta chain) described here comes from a study of blood T cells in healthy people across ages. The study's findings and limits: Researchers deemed the diversity estimates from one million T cells underestimates. A roughly linear age-dependent decrease characterized TCR beta diversity per million T cells.

Of note for this clonotype: As yet, its antigen is unknown.

A second PCR, run for roughly 6 to 11 cycles, used a sample-barcoded 5' primer plus a J-beta primer mix. MiXCR was run by TCRdb on the 5' RACE reads, yielding one entry per CDR3 protein. The table records over a million distinct CDR3 sequences, 55% to 75% of them present only once. Germline CDR1 is MGHRA and CDR2 is YSYEKL. The germline V and J ends were trimmed by 4 bases and 0 bases, with 16 bases remaining between them. The length of the CDR3 is 16 residues. The genes are TRBV4-1 and TRBJ2-7; the D is unclear. Sequencing was carried out using blood. This sequence was found in a man in his late teens or twenties in good health. The CDR3 region is CASSPRLSPSSYEQYF. The DNA of the CDR3 is TGCGCCAGCAGCCCCCGGTTGAGCCCAAGCTCCTACGAGCAGTACTTC.